Included here is one TCR beta chain sequence, with context. TCRdb keeps only in-frame clones here, not all; method: immunoSEQ multiplex PCR. Altogether approximately 150,000 clones are present, roughly 94% being singletons, with the ten largest covering roughly 13%. The length of the CDR3 is 15 residues. The V and J ends lost 9 bases and 1 base, in that order; junction bases with no gene match: 7. The germline V gene has CDR1 MNHEY and CDR2 SVGAGI. The data were taken from a study of control samples from healthy donors and cancer patients. Sequenced material: blood. The chain couples TRBV6-5 to TRBJ2-5; 11 bases align to TRBD2. This sequence was found in a man aged 40-50 years in good health. The chain's CDR3 is CASATSGASQETQYF. The CDR3 coding sequence is TGTGCCAGTGCGACTAGCGGGGCCTCCCAAGAGACCCAGTACTTC.